The 12 T cell receptor beta chains given below trace back to one sample, sequenced in a study of human T cells and chemical hapten exposure. Time point: patch test 3, about 24 weeks after DPC sensitization. Treatment indicated: therapeutic diphenylcyclopropenone sensitization with weekly scalp DPC. In TCRdb, the RACE reads were re-called with MiXCR into one record per CDR3 protein. The sample records roughly 84,000 distinct CDR3 sequences, 10% to 14% being singletons. The sample was whole blood, taken in connection with sensitization to the hapten diphenylcyclopropenone (DPC). These receptors all stem from a woman aged 45-65 years with alopecia areata. Some clones in this sample may be carry-over from other donors' samples.

This clonotype was detected ten times or more. The chain recombines TRBV7-2 with TRBJ2-7; possible D gene TRBD2, 5 bases. Trimming left V 5 bases short and J 3 bases short, with 17 bases between. The germline V gene has CDR1 SGHTA and CDR2 FQGNSA. The CDR3 loop spans 15 amino acids. The DNA for the CDR3 is TGTGCCAGCAGCCCCACCCCCGTGGCGGGCTACGAGCAGTACTTC. It is translated as CASSPTPVAGYEQYF.

This clonotype was observed many times. The chain is built from TRBV7-2 and TRBJ1-5; no definite D call. The V gene lost 5 bases and the J gene lost 2 bases, with 16 bases spanning the gap. The CDR3 contains 16 residues. Germline loops: CDR1 SGHTA, CDR2 FQGNSA. The CDR3 DNA reads TGTGCCAGCAGCCTAACCCTCACAAGCGGCAATCAGCCCCAGCATTTT. Encoded protein: CASSLTLTSGNQPQHF. Variable domain in full (rest from reference TRBV7-2 and TRBJ1-5): GAGVSQSPSNKVTEKGKDVELRCDPISGHTALYWYRQSLGQGLEFLIYFQGNSAPDKSGLPSDRFSAERTGGSVSTLTIQRTQQEDSAVYLCASSLTLTSGNQPQHFGDGTRLSIL.

This clonotype has ten or more counts. The V and J genes are TRBV20-1 and TRBJ2-1; D gene uncertain. V shed 4 bases and J shed 6 bases, with 10 bases lying between them. The CDR3 runs to 12 residues. Germline V gives CDR1 DFQATT, CDR2 SNEGSKA (reference sequence). CDR3 region: CSANHSPNEQFF. DNA of the CDR3: TGCAGTGCTAACCACAGCCCCAATGAGCAGTTCTTC.

This clonotype was seen at least ten times. The rearrangement joins TRBV7-2 to TRBJ1-2; 9 bases fit TRBD1. This CDR3 comprises 14 residues. Trimming cost V 1 base and J 5 bases; bases outside gene matches: 2. CDR1 is SGHTA, CDR2 FQGNSA, per germline. CDR3 coding DNA: TGTGCCAGCAGCTTAGAAGGGACAGGGTATGGCTACACCTTC. As protein: CASSLEGTGYGYTF. Based on the CDR3 plus reference TRBV7-2 and TRBJ1-2, the full variable domain is GAGVSQSPSNKVTEKGKDVELRCDPISGHTALYWYRQSLGQGLEFLIYFQGNSAPDKSGLPSDRFSAERTGGSVSTLTIQRTQQEDSAVYLCASSLEGTGYGYTFGSGTRLTVV.

This rearrangement joins TRBV3-1 to TRBJ2-1; TRBD2 is a possible D gene (6 bases). Trimming cost V 0 bases and J 1 base, with 16 bases left between them. Per the germline V gene, CDR1 is LGHDT and CDR2 is YNNKEL (reference sequence). The CDR3 covers 18 residues. The CDR3: CASSQDRGSGRSYNEQFF. The CDR3, as DNA: TGTGCCAGCAGCCAAGATAGGGGTAGCGGTCGTTCCTACAATGAGCAGTTCTTC.

This clonotype showed up just a few times. The rearrangement uses TRBV7-2 and TRBJ2-7, with TRBD2 identical over 8 bases. Germline V lookup: CDR1 SGHTA, CDR2 FQGNSA. After removal of 4 bases from V and 1 base from J, the junction contained 9 bases not matched to a gene. CDR3 length: 16 residues. DNA of the CDR3: TGTGCCAGCAGCTCTGGGACTAGTAGGATATCCTACGAGCAGTACTTC. It specifies CASSSGTSRISYEQYF.

The CDR3 protein is CAISERGIGDTQYF. The CDR3 DNA is TGTGCCATCAGTGAGAGGGGCATTGGAGATACGCAGTATTTT. The rearrangement links TRBV10-3 to TRBJ2-3; weak D call: TRBD1 (5 bases). The V end lost 2 bases, the J end lost 5 bases, and 11 bases lay between the germline ends. CDR1 ENHRY and CDR2 SYGVKD come from the germline V gene. The CDR3 consists of 14 residues.

V is TRBV14 and J is TRBJ2-7; no clear D gene. Trimming removed 4 bases at V and 4 bases at J, with 14 bases between. Germline V lookup: CDR1 SGHDN, CDR2 FVKESK. The length of the CDR3 is 14 residues. CDR3 region: CASSLAQAIYEQYF. CDR3 in DNA: TGTGCCAGCAGCCTGGCGCAGGCGATATACGAGCAGTACTTC.

This clonotype was counted between two and nine times. The chain recombines TRBV5-1 with TRBJ1-4, with unresolved D. Trimming stripped 1 base from V and 0 bases from J, with 4 bases between. Germline V CDR1 and CDR2: SGHRS, YFSETQ. CDR3 length equals 14 residues. The chain's CDR3 is CASSLLSTNEKLFF. The CDR3 nucleotides are TGCGCCAGCAGCTTGCTTTCAACTAATGAAAAACTGTTTTTT.

The chain has TRBV19 and TRBJ2-2; D uncertain. The CDR3 is 14 residues long. Germline CDR1 LNHDA, CDR2 SQIVND (reference sequence). V lost 7 bases to trimming and J lost 1 base, with 10 bases between them. The CDR3 region has the DNA TGTGCCAGTATGAGGTACGGGAACACCGGGGAGCTGTTTTTT. This codes for CASMRYGNTGELFF. The variable domain in full, completed from reference TRBV19 and TRBJ2-2, reads DGGITQSPKYLFRKEGQNVTLSCEQNLNHDAMYWYRQDPGQGLRLIYYSQIVNDFQKGDIAEGYSVSREKKESFPLTVTSAQKNPTAFYLCASMRYGNTGELFFGEGSRLTVL.

This clonotype was counted many times. The rearrangement joins TRBV11-2 to TRBJ2-7, with D maybe TRBD1 (5 bases). The CDR3 has 16 residues. Per the germline V gene, CDR1 is SGHAT and CDR2 is FQNNGV. V lost 1 base and J lost 12, with 25 bases in between. CDR3 region: CASSLGARTRPDSGYF. CDR3 coding DNA: TGTGCCAGCAGCTTAGGGGCCCGGACACGCCCCGACAGTGGGTACTTC.

This clonotype appeared many times. The V gene is TRBV7-2, the J gene TRBJ2-1; D gene unclear. The length of the CDR3 is 12 residues. V shed 1 base and J shed 6 bases, with 4 bases lying between them. Germline V gene lookup returns CDR1 SGHTA and CDR2 FQGNSA. This CDR3 is CASSLGVNEQFF. The CDR3 nucleotides are TGTGCCAGCAGCTTAGGGGTCAATGAGCAGTTCTTC. The variable domain in full, with the rest retrieved from reference TRBV7-2 and TRBJ2-1, is GAGVSQSPSNKVTEKGKDVELRCDPISGHTALYWYRQSLGQGLEFLIYFQGNSAPDKSGLPSDRFSAERTGGSVSTLTIQRTQQEDSAVYLCASSLGVNEQFFGPGTRLTVL.